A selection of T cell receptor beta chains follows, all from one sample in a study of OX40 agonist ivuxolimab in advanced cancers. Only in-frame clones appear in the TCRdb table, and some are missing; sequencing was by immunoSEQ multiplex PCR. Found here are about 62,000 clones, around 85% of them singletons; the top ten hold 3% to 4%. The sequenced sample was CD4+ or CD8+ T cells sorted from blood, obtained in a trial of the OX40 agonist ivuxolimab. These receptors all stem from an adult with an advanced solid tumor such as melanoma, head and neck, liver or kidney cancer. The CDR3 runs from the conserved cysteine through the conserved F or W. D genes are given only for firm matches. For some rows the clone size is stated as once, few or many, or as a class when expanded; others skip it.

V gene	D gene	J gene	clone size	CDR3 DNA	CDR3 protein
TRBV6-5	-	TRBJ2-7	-	TGTGCCAGCAGTTATTATGGCCTAAGCTACGAGCAGTACTTC	CASSYYGLSYEQYF
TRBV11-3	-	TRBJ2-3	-	TGTGCCAGCAGCCCAGGGACATCCGAGGCTTATGATACGCAGTATTTT	CASSPGTSEAYDTQYF
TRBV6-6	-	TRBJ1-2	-	TGTGCCAGCTCAGGCGGGGGGGTTGGGTATGGCTACACCTTC	CASSGGGVGYGYTF
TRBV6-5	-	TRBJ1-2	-	TGTGCCAGCAGTCGAACGGCGGGGCGCGACTATGGCTACACCTTC	CASSRTAGRDYGYTF
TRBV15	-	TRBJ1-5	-	TGTGCCACCAGCAGTCTCCTCGTAGCCGGGTCCCATCAGCCCCAGCATTTT	CATSSLLVAGSHQPQHF
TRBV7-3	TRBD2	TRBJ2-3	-	TGTGCCAGCAGCCCAGGACTAGCGGGAGGCGATACGCAGTATTTT	CASSPGLAGGDTQYF
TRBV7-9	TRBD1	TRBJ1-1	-	TGTGCCAGCAGCTCTCGGACAGGGGGGTTGAACACTGAAGCTTTCTTT	CASSSRTGGLNTEAFF
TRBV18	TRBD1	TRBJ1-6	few	TGTGCCAGCTCACAGGACAGGGGGAATTCACCCCTCCACTTT	CASSQDRGNSPLHF
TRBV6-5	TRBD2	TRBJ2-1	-	TGTGCCAGCAGTTCACCCGGGACTAGCGGGAGCGGTGAGCAGTTCTTC	CASSSPGTSGSGEQFF
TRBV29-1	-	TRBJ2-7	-	TGCAGCGTTGAGCGGGGCGGGGACGAGCAGTACTTC	CSVERGGDEQYF
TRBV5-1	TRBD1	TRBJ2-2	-	TGCGCCAGCAGCTTGGGGCTCGACAGGGGAGCCGGGGAGCTGTTTTTT	CASSLGLDRGAGELFF
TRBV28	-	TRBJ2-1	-	TGTGCCAGCATCCAGAGTGGCGGCTACAATGAGCAGTTCTTC	CASIQSGGYNEQFF
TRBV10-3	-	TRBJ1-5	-	TGTGCCATCAGCGTGGAAGGCGGCAATCAGCCCCAGCATTTT	CAISVEGGNQPQHF
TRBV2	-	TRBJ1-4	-	TGTGCCAGCAGTGGGGGTCCTGGTGAAAAACTGTTTTTT	CASSGGPGEKLFF
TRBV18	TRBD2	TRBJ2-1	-	TGTGCCAGCTCGCCGGGACTAGCGGGAGACAATGAGCAGTTCTTC	CASSPGLAGDNEQFF
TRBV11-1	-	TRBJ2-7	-	TGTGCCAGCAGCTTCACCAACACCTACGAGCAGTACTTC	CASSFTNTYEQYF
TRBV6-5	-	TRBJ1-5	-	TGTGCCAGCAGGCGAGCGGGCAGGGCCAGTCAGCCCCAGCATTTT	CASRRAGRASQPQHF
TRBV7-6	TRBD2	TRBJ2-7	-	TGTGCCAGCAGCTCGGGAGGGTCCAGCGAGCAGTACTTC	CASSSGGSSEQYF
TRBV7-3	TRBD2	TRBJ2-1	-	TGTGCCAGCAGCAAACTAGCGGGAGTGGAAAATGAGCAGTTCTTC	CASSKLAGVENEQFF
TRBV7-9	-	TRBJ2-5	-	TGTGCCAGCAGCTTAGTTGGAACACAAGAGACCCAGTACTTC	CASSLVGTQETQYF
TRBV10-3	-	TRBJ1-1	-	TGTGCCATCAGTCGGAGCCGGGACACTGAAGCTTTCTTT	CAISRSRDTEAFF
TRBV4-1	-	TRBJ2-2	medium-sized	TGCGCCAGCAGCCAAGGGATCACCGGGGAGCTGTTTTTT	CASSQGITGELFF